Below, 2 T cell receptor beta chains from the same sample are listed, as sequenced in a study of identical twins. MiXCR, run by TCRdb on the 5' RACE reads, gives a single entry per CDR3 protein. The table shows 470,000 or so distinct CDR3 sequences, with about 24% occurring only once. The sample was also reused in another study, on T cells expressing NK-cell markers.

Sequenced sample: CD4+ T cells sorted from blood. Receptors were obtained from a woman aged 18-30 years in good health.

This sequence joins TRBV20-1 and TRBJ1-5; 7 nucleotides align to TRBD1. The CDR3 spans 14 residues. V lost 6 bases, J lost 2 bases, and 7 bases stayed unmatched. The germline gives CDR1 DFQATT, CDR2 SNEGSKA (reference sequence). The CDR3 DNA follows: TGCAGTGCCACCGGGACAGAGGGCAATCAGCCCCAGCATTTT. This translates into CSATGTEGNQPQHF.

This chain links TRBV7-9 with TRBJ2-5; D unresolved. V was pared by 4 bases and J by 0 bases, with 12 bases between. The germline V gene has CDR1 SEHNR and CDR2 FQNEAQ (reference sequence). CDR3 length: 15 amino acids. CDR3 DNA: TGTGCCAGCAGCTCGTGGGCTACGTACCAAGAGACCCAGTACTTC. Amino acids: CASSSWATYQETQYF.